The present entry profiles one T cell receptor beta chain with its context. The data belong to a study of long-term antiretroviral therapy in people with HIV. Investigators performed immunoSEQ version v3.0 at survey level. The protocol was immunoSEQ multiplex PCR, while the TCRdb copy is restricted to in-frame clones and leaves out a portion. Among about 17,000 clones listed, around four fifths were seen once. The starting material was unsorted PBMCs, obtained 2.1 to 2.2 years before starting antiretroviral therapy. The receptor was derived from a young man with HIV.

This chain's CDR3 is CASSLDSPYGYTF. The DNA for the CDR3 is TGTGCCAGCAGCTTAGATTCCCCGTATGGCTACACCTTC. The J gene is TRBJ1-2, the V gene TRBV7-9; D is undetermined. V was cut by 1 base and J by 5 bases, with 8 bases left in between. Germline loops: CDR1 SEHNR, CDR2 FQNEAQ (reference sequence). This CDR3 has 13 residues.